The next 6 T cell receptor beta chains were all read from a single sample in a study of cytomegalovirus exposure and HLA in healthy donors. The PCR had 60 Vbeta and 13 Jbeta primers. Clones were sequenced by immunoSEQ multiplex PCR, and TCRdb holds only the in-frame ones, with some missing. The sample has about 200,000 clones, 82% seen once. The sample taken for sequencing was PBMCs. These receptors all stem from a young woman in good health and CMV-seronegative.

The table lists this clone with a count of one. The CDR3 spells CASSIQGVDSYEQYF. The CDR3 bases are TGTGCCAGCAGTATACAGGGGGTCGACTCCTACGAGCAGTACTTC. J is TRBJ2-7 and V is TRBV27; TRBD1 aligns across 8 bases. The junction had 6 bases not matched to a gene; V was cut back by 5 bases and J by 0 bases. The germline CDR1 and CDR2 sequences are MNHEY and SMNVEV (reference sequence). The CDR3 is 15 amino acids.

This clone has only one observation. The chain joins TRBV27 to TRBJ2-7, with 8 nucleotides matching TRBD1. V lost 6 bases to trimming and J lost 5 bases; unmatched junction nucleotides: 6. The CDR3 runs 13 residues. Germline loops: CDR1 MNHEY, CDR2 SMNVEV (reference sequence). The CDR3 here is CASSRQGFNEQYF. In nucleotides, the CDR3 is TGTGCCAGCAGCCGACAGGGGTTCAACGAGCAGTACTTC.

CDR3 loop: CASAGTSGRAGEQFF. The DNA of the CDR3 is TGTGCCAGCGCCGGGACTAGCGGGAGGGCAGGTGAGCAGTTCTTC. J is TRBJ2-1 and V is TRBV6-5; 16 bases are shared with TRBD2. CDR1 and CDR2 (germline): MNHEY, SVGAGI. The CDR3 contains 15 residues. Trimming took 8 bases from V and 9 from J; bases not matched to a gene: 7.

V is TRBV21-1 and J is TRBJ2-7; the table's D call, TRBD2, was not checked against the DNA. TRBV21-1 represents a pseudogene. The CDR3 is 13 amino acids. The CDR3 reads CASSKLEVDEQYV. The CDR3 region has the DNA TGTGCCAGCAGCAAACTGGAGGTAGACGAGCAGTACGTC.

The J gene is TRBJ1-1, the V gene TRBV5-4; D uncertain. V lost 9 bases and J 1 base, leaving 13 bases between the germline ends. The CDR3 runs to 13 residues. In germline, CDR1 is SGHNT, CDR2 YYREEE (reference sequence). CDR3 sequence: CATDDKPNTEAFF. DNA for the CDR3: TGTGCCACCGACGACAAACCGAACACTGAAGCTTTCTTT.

This clone was picked up one time. This chain joins TRBV18 and TRBJ2-1; no definite D call. Looked up from germline, CDR1 is KGHSH and CDR2 is LQKENI. The CDR3 length is 16 residues. The V end was cut by 6 bases, the J end by 0 bases, with 15 bases between. CDR3 protein: CASSTFQESSYNEQFF. The DNA for the CDR3 is TGTGCCAGCTCCACCTTCCAGGAATCCTCCTACAATGAGCAGTTCTTC.